These 27 T cell receptor beta chains came from one sample sequenced in a study of PD-1 blockade in classical Hodgkin lymphoma. The sample's time point: cycle 4 day 1 (C4D1), after less than seven weeks of nivolumab. Each patient relapsed following autologous stem cell transplantation, and prior brentuximab vedotin exposure differed. Clones were sequenced by immunoSEQ multiplex PCR, and TCRdb holds only the in-frame ones, with some missing. Altogether approximately 61,000 clones are present, about 85% being singletons, with the ten largest covering roughly 8.7%. The material sequenced was peripheral blood mononuclear cells (PBMCs), taken before the fourth cycle of nivolumab. The source is a human donor with classical Hodgkin lymphoma.

The chain carries TRBV2 and TRBJ1-2; 9 positions match TRBD1. Unmatched junction bases numbered 9, after V lost 5 bases and J lost 8 bases. This CDR3 comprises 14 residues. Germline lookup yields CDR1 SNHLY and CDR2 FYNNEI. CDR3 in DNA: TGTGCCAGCAGTCTTTCGGGACAGGGTTTCGGCTACACCTTC. Encoded protein: CASSLSGQGFGYTF.

The V gene is TRBV5-1, the J gene TRBJ2-5, with a tentative D call TRBD2 (7 bases). The CDR3 is made up of 15 amino acids. The V end lost 0 bases, the J end lost 2 bases, and 11 bases lay between the germline ends. Germline V gene sequence: CDR1 SGHRS, CDR2 YFSETQ. CDR3 sequence: CASSLDGGPQETQYF. The DNA of the CDR3 is TGCGCCAGCAGCTTGGACGGGGGGCCTCAAGAGACCCAGTACTTC.

The chain carries TRBV18 and TRBJ2-3; D uncertain. This CDR3 is 15 amino acids long. Germline V CDR1 and CDR2: KGHSH, LQKENI. Trimming pared 2 bases from V and 4 bases from J, leaving 13 bases between. Here the CDR3 reads CASSPNGASADTQYF. For the CDR3, the DNA is TGTGCCAGCTCACCAAACGGAGCCTCCGCAGATACGCAGTATTTT.

V and J are TRBV5-1 and TRBJ1-5; 7 nucleotides line up with TRBD1. The CDR3 length is 16 residues. Trimming removed 4 bases from V and 1 base from J; junction bases left unmatched: 8. Per the germline V gene, CDR1 is SGHRS and CDR2 is YFSETQ. The CDR3 DNA sequence: TGCGCCAGCAGCCCCACGGCAGGGGGAAGCAATCAGCCCCAGCATTTT. Amino acids: CASSPTAGGSNQPQHF.

The rearrangement joins TRBV5-1 to TRBJ1-3; perhaps TRBD1 as D (5 bases). V lost 4 bases and J 0 bases, leaving 8 bases between the germline ends. CDR1 and CDR2 (germline): SGHRS, YFSETQ. CDR3 size: 14 residues. CDR3 amino acids: CASSAGPSGNTIYF. The CDR3 bases are TGCGCCAGCAGCGCGGGACCCTCTGGAAACACCATATATTTT. Full variable domain (rest looked up from reference TRBV5-1 and TRBJ1-3): KAGVTQTPRYLIKTRGQQVTLSCSPISGHRSVSWYQQTPGQGLQFLFEYFSETQRNKGNFPGRFSGRQFSNSRSEMNVSTLELGDSALYLCASSAGPSGNTIYFGEGSWLTVV.

This clone was picked up a small number of times. The rearrangement joins TRBV5-1 to TRBJ2-2, with D maybe TRBD1 (6 bases). V was cut by 5 bases and J by 3 bases, with 14 bases left in between. Germline V gene data show CDR1 as SGHRS and CDR2 as YFSETQ. The CDR3 length is 15 residues. CDR3 DNA: TGCGCCAGCAGTGCTAGAGGGGGTGACACCGGGGAGCTGTTTTTT. It encodes CASSARGGDTGELFF.

The rearrangement joins TRBV5-1 to TRBJ1-4, with 8 bases that match TRBD1. Trimming at V came to 4 bases and at J to 5 bases, leaving 7 bases not matched to a gene. This CDR3 region has 15 residues. The V gene's germline CDR1 is SGHRS and CDR2 YFSETQ. CDR3 coding DNA: TGCGCCAGCAGCATCCAGGGGGCGGGAAATGAAAAACTGTTTTTT. Translating gives CASSIQGAGNEKLFF.

The chain carries TRBV2 and TRBJ1-2; 8 bases are shared with TRBD1. This CDR3 has 14 amino acids. Trimming took 6 bases from V and 5 from J; bases not matched to a gene: 8. The germline gives CDR1 SNHLY, CDR2 FYNNEI. CDR3 loop: CASRGTGQVYGYTF. CDR3 DNA: TGTGCCAGCAGGGGGACGGGACAGGTTTATGGCTACACCTTC.

V is TRBV10-3 and J is TRBJ1-5, with 8 bases matching TRBD1. The V and J ends lost 6 bases and 5 bases, in that order; junction bases with no gene match: 6. The CDR3 is 14 residues long. The V gene's germline CDR1 is ENHRY and CDR2 SYGVKD. The CDR3 DNA sequence: TGTGCCATCAGGGAGGACAGGGTCGATCAGCCCCAGCATTTT. Amino acid sequence: CAIREDRVDQPQHF.

The V and J genes are TRBV6-5 and TRBJ1-1, with a tentative D call TRBD1 (6 bases). This CDR3 region has 12 residues. The V end lost 5 bases, the J end lost 3 bases, and 7 bases lay between the germline ends. Germline assignment: CDR1 MNHEY and CDR2 SVGAGI. The CDR3 DNA is TGTGCCAGCAGTACAGGGTACACTGAAGCTTTCTTT. Its protein is CASSTGYTEAFF.

The V and J genes are TRBV28 and TRBJ1-1; D is ambiguous. The V gene's germline CDR1 is MDHEN and CDR2 SYDVKM. The ends were cut back, 3 bases at V and 5 bases at J, with 4 bases in the middle. CDR3 size: 11 residues. The CDR3 reads CASSFATEAFF. DNA of the CDR3: TGTGCCAGCAGTTTCGCTACTGAAGCTTTCTTT.

V is TRBV5-1 and J is TRBJ1-2; D might be TRBD1 (5 bases). Germline lookup yields CDR1 SGHRS and CDR2 YFSETQ. This CDR3 is 16 amino acids long. V lost 4 bases and J 1 base, leaving 17 bases between the germline ends. The CDR3 bases are TGCGCCAGCAGCAGAGACAGTCAAAGACATAACTATGGCTACACCTTC. It specifies CASSRDSQRHNYGYTF. Full variable domain (missing parts from reference TRBV5-1 and TRBJ1-2): KAGVTQTPRYLIKTRGQQVTLSCSPISGHRSVSWYQQTPGQGLQFLFEYFSETQRNKGNFPGRFSGRQFSNSRSEMNVSTLELGDSALYLCASSRDSQRHNYGYTFGSGTRLTVV.

The chain is built from TRBV11-3 and TRBJ1-1; no clear D gene. Germline values: CDR1 SGHNT, CDR2 YENEEA. This CDR3 region has 14 residues. V was trimmed by 1 base and J by 1 base, leaving 7 bases between them. The CDR3 sequence: CASSLGPENTEAFF. The CDR3 bases are TGTGCCAGCAGCTTAGGGCCGGAGAACACTGAAGCTTTCTTT.

The chain joins TRBV5-1 to TRBJ2-7; D call uncertain. Trimming stripped 4 bases from V and 3 bases from J, with 14 bases between. CDR3 length equals 14 residues. Germline values: CDR1 SGHRS, CDR2 YFSETQ. The CDR3 DNA is TGCGCCAGCAGCCGAGGTCCCGGGCGCTACGAGCAGTACTTC. It codes for CASSRGPGRYEQYF.

CDR3 region: CASEPSSGYGYTF. The CDR3 DNA reads TGCGCCAGCGAACCCAGTTCTGGTTATGGCTACACCTTC. V is TRBV5-1 and J is TRBJ1-2; no firm D call. The CDR3 has 13 amino acids. Germline-derived CDR1 and CDR2 are SGHRS and YFSETQ. With 7 bases removed from V and 5 bases from J, the gap between germline ends came to 15 bases. Full variable domain (outside the CDR3, taken from reference TRBV5-1 and TRBJ1-2): KAGVTQTPRYLIKTRGQQVTLSCSPISGHRSVSWYQQTPGQGLQFLFEYFSETQRNKGNFPGRFSGRQFSNSRSEMNVSTLELGDSALYLCASEPSSGYGYTFGSGTRLTVV.

This clone was found a few times. The chain uses TRBV5-1 and TRBJ1-6; no definite D call. V lost 0 bases to trimming and J lost 10 bases, with 11 bases between them. CDR3 size: 14 residues. The germline V gene has CDR1 SGHRS and CDR2 YFSETQ. CDR3 residues: CASSLEGSGSPLHF. As DNA, the CDR3 is TGCGCCAGCAGCTTGGAGGGTTCGGGATCACCCCTCCACTTT.

The chain links TRBV5-1 to TRBJ2-1, with a weak D call TRBD1 (5 bases). Germline CDR1 is SGHRS and CDR2 is YFSETQ. Trimming left V 4 bases short and J 2 bases short, with 13 bases between. CDR3 length: 15 residues. The CDR3, as DNA: TGCGCCAGCAGCATGACACAGGAAACCTACAATGAGCAGTTCTTC. It yields the protein CASSMTQETYNEQFF.

This chain links TRBV5-1 with TRBJ1-3; no reliable D call. Germline V gene lookup returns CDR1 SGHRS and CDR2 YFSETQ. V lost 0 bases and J 0 bases, leaving 4 bases between the germline ends. This CDR3 comprises 14 residues. The CDR3: CASSLDISGNTIYF. DNA of the CDR3: TGCGCCAGCAGCTTGGATATCTCTGGAAACACCATATATTTT.

The genes are TRBV14 and TRBJ1-6; the match to TRBD1 covers 9 bases. This CDR3 spans 19 amino acids. V dropped 0 bases and J dropped 9; count of bases not matched to a gene: 15. Germline V CDR1 and CDR2: SGHDN, FVKESK. CDR3 sequence (DNA): TGTGCCAGCAGCCAAGACACTAACAGGGGGCGCTTTTTTGGTTCACCCCTCCACTTT. This sequence encodes CASSQDTNRGRFFGSPLHF.

This rearrangement joins TRBV5-1 to TRBJ2-3; D is unresolved. The ends were cut back, 4 bases at V and 6 bases at J, with 12 bases in the middle. This CDR3 contains 13 residues. Germline CDR1 is SGHRS and CDR2 is YFSETQ. The CDR3 sequence: CASSVATGDTQYF. CDR3 nucleotide sequence: TGCGCCAGCAGCGTGGCGACTGGGGATACGCAGTATTTT. Based on the CDR3 plus reference TRBV5-1 and TRBJ2-3, the full variable domain is KAGVTQTPRYLIKTRGQQVTLSCSPISGHRSVSWYQQTPGQGLQFLFEYFSETQRNKGNFPGRFSGRQFSNSRSEMNVSTLELGDSALYLCASSVATGDTQYFGPGTRLTVL.

The chain couples TRBV5-1 to TRBJ1-4; the D gene is possibly TRBD1 (6 bases). The V end lost 0 bases, the J end lost 5 bases, and 14 bases lay between the germline ends. CDR3 length: 16 amino acids. The germline V gene encodes CDR1 SGHRS and CDR2 YFSETQ. CDR3 sequence reads: CASSLGNLGTNEKLFF. CDR3 nucleotide sequence: TGCGCCAGCAGCTTGGGGAATTTGGGGACAAATGAAAAACTGTTTTTT.

The V call is TRBV27, the J call TRBJ2-2; no firm D call. This CDR3 is built from 13 residues. Germline lookup yields CDR1 MNHEY and CDR2 SMNVEV (reference sequence). Trimming shortened V by 6 bases and J by 1 base, and 6 bases separated the two germline ends. As DNA, the CDR3 is TGTGCCAGCAGCCAACTGAACACCGGGGAGCTGTTTTTT. Its translation: CASSQLNTGELFF.

This clone has only one observation. J is TRBJ1-5 and V is TRBV30; no clear D. Germline CDR1 reads GTSNPN; CDR2 reads SVGIG (reference sequence). With 2 bases removed from V and 2 bases from J, the gap between germline ends came to 13 bases. CDR3 length equals 15 residues. The CDR3 loop is CAWSPPKMGNQPQHF. In DNA, the CDR3 is TGTGCCTGGAGTCCCCCAAAAATGGGCAATCAGCCCCAGCATTTT.

J is TRBJ2-5 and V is TRBV6-1; D possibly matches TRBD1 or TRBD2 (5 bases each). The germline gives CDR1 MNHNS, CDR2 SASEGT. Trimming took off 11 bases at V and 4 bases at J, with 17 bases between the two ends. CDR3 length: 13 residues. The CDR3 bases are TGTGCCGGGGGATCAGGGTGGGTAGAGACCCAGTACTTC. Translation gives CAGGSGWVETQYF.

In this sample, this clone turned up once. The gene calls are TRBV28 and TRBJ2-4, with TRBD1 matching 7 bases. Germline V CDR1 and CDR2: MDHEN, SYDVKM. This CDR3 has 19 residues. Trimming took 4 bases from V and 8 from J; bases not matched to a gene: 23. The CDR3 DNA reads TGTGCCAGCAGTTCTATATACTTAACAGGGGTCGCCACTGTGGACATTCAGTACTTC. Protein product: CASSSIYLTGVATVDIQYF.

The CDR3 loop reads CASSLYPGQFKAFF. The CDR3 coding sequence is TGTGCCAGCAGTTTATATCCGGGACAGTTTAAAGCTTTCTTT. The chain recombines TRBV27 with TRBJ1-1; TRBD1 agrees at 7 bases. This CDR3 has 14 amino acids. Germline V gene sequence: CDR1 MNHEY, CDR2 SMNVEV (reference sequence). V shed 1 base and J 9 bases; nucleotides not matched to a gene: 8.

This clone was detected only once. The chain employs TRBV5-8 and TRBJ1-5; no reliable D call. CDR3 size: 16 residues. Germline CDR1 reads SGHTS; CDR2 reads YDEGEE. Trimming took 0 bases from V and 2 from J, leaving 12 bases between them. The CDR3, as DNA: TGTGCCAGCAGCTTGGAGTCATCTAGGGGCAATCAGCCCCAGCATTTT. It encodes CASSLESSRGNQPQHF.